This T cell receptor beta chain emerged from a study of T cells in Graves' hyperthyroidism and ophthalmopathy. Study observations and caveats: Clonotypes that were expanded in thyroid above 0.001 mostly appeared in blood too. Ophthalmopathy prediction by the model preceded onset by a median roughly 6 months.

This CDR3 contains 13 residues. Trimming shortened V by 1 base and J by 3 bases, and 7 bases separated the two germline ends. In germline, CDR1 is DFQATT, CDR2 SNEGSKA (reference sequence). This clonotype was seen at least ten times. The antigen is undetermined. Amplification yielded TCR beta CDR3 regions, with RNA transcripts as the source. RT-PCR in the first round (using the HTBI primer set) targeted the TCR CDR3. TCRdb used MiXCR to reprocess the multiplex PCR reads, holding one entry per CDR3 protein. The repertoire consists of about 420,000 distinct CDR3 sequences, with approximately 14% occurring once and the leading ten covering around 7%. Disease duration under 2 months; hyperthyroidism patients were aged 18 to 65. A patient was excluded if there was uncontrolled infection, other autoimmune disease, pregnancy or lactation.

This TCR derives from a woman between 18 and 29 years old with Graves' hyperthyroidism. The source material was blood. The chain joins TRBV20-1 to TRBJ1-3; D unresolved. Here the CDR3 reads CSARVGSGNTIYF. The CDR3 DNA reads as TGCAGTGCTAGAGTGGGGAGTGGAAACACCATATATTTT.